The 23 T cell receptor beta chains below were found in one sample sequenced in a study of blood T cell repertoires in COVID-19. Sequencing was performed with immunoSEQ multiplex PCR; in TCRdb, only in-frame clones are kept and a portion is missing. The repertoire holds 120,000 or so clones, with over 75% as singletons. The sample taken for sequencing was peripheral blood. Source of these receptors: a man aged 60-69 years with acute or convalescent COVID-19.

The chain uses TRBV5-4 and TRBJ2-1; perhaps TRBD1 as D (6 bases). Germline assignment: CDR1 SGHNT and CDR2 YYREEE (reference sequence). The germline V and J ends were trimmed by 4 bases and 4 bases, with 9 bases remaining between them. This CDR3 comprises 13 residues. CDR3 sequence reads: CASSPGHYNEQFF. Written as DNA, the CDR3 is TGTGCCAGCAGCCCGGGACATTACAATGAGCAGTTCTTC.

This clone was found once. This chain uses TRBV7-2 with TRBJ1-6; 9 nucleotides line up with TRBD1. The germline CDR1 and CDR2 sequences are SGHTA and FQGNSA. V lost 4 bases, J lost 6 bases, and 4 bases stayed unmatched. This CDR3 region has 15 residues. The CDR3 DNA follows: TGTGCCAGCAGCTCTGGACAGGGGATTAATTCACCCCTCCACTTT. Translating it yields CASSSGQGINSPLHF.

This clone was detected only a few times. The CDR3 DNA reads as TGTGCCAGCAGTGCGACAAATAACTATGGCTACACCTTC. This gives the protein CASSATNNYGYTF. The V gene is TRBV2, the J gene TRBJ1-2; no firm D call. This CDR3 spans 13 amino acids. Trimming took 4 bases from V and 1 from J, leaving 7 bases between them. Germline V CDR1 and CDR2: SNHLY, FYNNEI.

The chain couples TRBV28 to TRBJ1-1, with a tentative D call TRBD1 (5 bases). Germline CDR1 is MDHEN and CDR2 is SYDVKM. The CDR3 loop spans 16 amino acids. Between the trimmed V and J ends, which lost 5 bases and 1 base, there was a span of 17 bases. The CDR3 sequence is CASSDSGLVGNTEAFF. DNA of the CDR3: TGTGCCAGCAGTGACTCAGGGTTAGTAGGGAACACTGAAGCTTTCTTT.

This clone is a singleton in its sample. The chain couples TRBV20-1 to TRBJ2-7, with a weak D call TRBD1 (5 bases). CDR1 and CDR2 from the germline V gene are DFQATT and SNEGSKA (reference sequence). V was clipped by 6 bases and J by 5 bases, with 11 bases between them. The CDR3 is 11 residues long. This chain's CDR3 is CSAGRGHEQYF. The CDR3 DNA reads as TGCAGTGCGGGTAGGGGCCACGAGCAGTACTTC.

The CDR3 DNA is TGCAGCGTTGAGAATCTAGCGGGAGTGTACAATGAGCAGTTCTTC. This translates into CSVENLAGVYNEQFF. This sequence joins TRBV29-1 and TRBJ2-1; 10 bases are a match to TRBD2. Germline V CDR1 and CDR2: SQVTM, ANQGSEA. The V and J ends lost 3 bases and 4 bases, in that order; junction bases with no gene match: 6. The CDR3 runs 15 residues.

The V gene is TRBV7-8, the J gene TRBJ2-4; D not certain. The CDR3 extends over 14 amino acids. Trimming took off 5 bases at V and 0 bases at J, with 8 bases between the two ends. Germline V gene lookup returns CDR1 SGHVS and CDR2 FQNEAQ. The CDR3 sequence is CASSPYLAKNIQYF. The DNA for the CDR3 is TGTGCCAGCAGCCCTTACTTAGCCAAAAACATTCAGTACTTC.

The rearrangement joins TRBV5-4 to TRBJ2-2; 8 positions agree with TRBD1. Germline V lookup: CDR1 SGHNT, CDR2 YYREEE (reference sequence). The CDR3 runs to 15 residues. V dropped 5 bases and J dropped 1; count of bases not matched to a gene: 4. CDR3 region: CASRPGTGNTGELFF. CDR3 DNA: TGTGCCAGCAGGCCCGGGACAGGGAACACCGGGGAGCTGTTTTTT.

The rearrangement uses TRBV19 and TRBJ2-1; 13 nucleotides align to TRBD2. V lost 5 bases, J lost 0 bases, and 10 bases stayed unmatched. CDR3 length equals 19 residues. The germline gives CDR1 LNHDA, CDR2 SQIVND (reference sequence). The CDR3 region is CASSSSGLAGSSSYNEQFF. The CDR3 DNA sequence: TGTGCCAGTAGTTCTTCGGGACTAGCGGGATCCAGCTCCTACAATGAGCAGTTCTTC.

The rearrangement joins TRBV28 to TRBJ2-5; tentative D call: TRBD1 (6 bases). Trimming cost V 8 bases and J 1 base, with 11 bases left between them. The CDR3 covers 13 residues. Looked up from germline, CDR1 is MDHEN and CDR2 is SYDVKM. CDR3 nucleotide sequence: TGTGCCAGCTGGGGGCGGTTCCAAGAGACCCAGTACTTC. Its protein product is CASWGRFQETQYF.

This chain links TRBV29-1 with TRBJ2-5; weak D call: TRBD2 (5 bases). Germline CDR1 and CDR2: SQVTM and ANQGSEA. V lost 6 bases and J lost 1, with 9 bases in between. CDR3 length: 12 amino acids. The CDR3 sequence: CSVGVPQETQYF. In nucleotides, the CDR3 is TGCAGCGTGGGAGTTCCCCAAGAGACCCAGTACTTC.

The chain links TRBV4-2 to TRBJ2-1; the D gene is possibly TRBD2 (7 bases). Germline assignment: CDR1 LGHNA and CDR2 YNFKEQ. Trimming removed 0 bases at V and 8 bases at J, with 14 bases between. This CDR3 comprises 15 residues. CDR3 protein: CASSQERMGGHEQFF. In nucleotides, the CDR3 is TGTGCCAGCAGCCAAGAGAGGATGGGGGGGCATGAGCAGTTCTTC.

The J gene is TRBJ2-7, the V gene TRBV11-2; 16 bases are a match to TRBD2. Germline V gene sequence: CDR1 SGHAT, CDR2 FQNNGV. This CDR3 region has 18 residues. With V trimmed by 5 bases and J by 1 base, 8 bases remained unmatched. CDR3 residues: CASSPRGGLAGGSYEQYF. CDR3 DNA sequence: TGTGCCAGCAGCCCCCGGGGGGGACTAGCGGGAGGGTCCTACGAGCAGTACTTC.

The V and J genes are TRBV6-5 and TRBJ1-5, with 8 bases identical to TRBD1. After removal of 11 bases from V and 6 bases from J, the junction contained 15 bases not matched to a gene. CDR1 and CDR2 (germline): MNHEY, SVGAGI. The CDR3 has 15 residues. CDR3 amino acids: CAGGSGPGGFQPQHF. The DNA for the CDR3 is TGTGCCGGAGGAAGCGGACCAGGGGGCTTTCAGCCCCAGCATTTT.

The chain carries TRBV9 and TRBJ1-3; no firm D call. Between the trimmed V and J ends, which lost 4 bases and 4 bases, there was a span of 9 bases. CDR1 and CDR2 from the germline V gene are SGDLS and YYNGEE. The CDR3 spans 13 residues. CDR3 bases: TGTGCCAGCAGCCCAGTTGCAGGAAACACCATATATTTT. Amino acids: CASSPVAGNTIYF. Using reference TRBV9 and TRBJ1-3 for the parts outside the CDR3, the full variable domain is DSGVTQTPKHLITATGQRVTLRCSPRSGDLSVYWYQQSLDQGLQFLIQYYNGEERAKGNILERFSAQQFPDLHSELNLSSLELGDSALYFCASSPVAGNTIYFGEGSWLTVV.

This chain connects TRBV19 to TRBJ2-7; 8 positions match TRBD2. From germline, CDR1 is LNHDA and CDR2 SQIVND (reference sequence). V shed 1 base, J shed 3 bases, and the junction held 2 bases outside the gene matches. The CDR3 contains 14 residues. The CDR3: CASSIGSGSYEQYF. The CDR3 nucleotides are TGTGCCAGTAGTATAGGAAGCGGGAGCTACGAGCAGTACTTC.

The chain recombines TRBV29-1 with TRBJ2-1; 8 bases map to TRBD2. The V gene's germline CDR1 is SQVTM and CDR2 ANQGSEA. Germline trimming cut 7 bases from V and 3 bases from J; bases unmatched to any gene: 8. The CDR3 has 14 residues. CDR3 in amino acids: CSARPGGDYNEQFF. DNA of the CDR3: TGCAGCGCCCGACCGGGGGGGGACTACAATGAGCAGTTCTTC.

V is TRBV28 and J is TRBJ2-3; D may be TRBD1 (7 bases). The CDR3 extends over 15 amino acids. In germline, CDR1 is MDHEN, CDR2 SYDVKM. V was shortened by 6 bases and J by 6 bases, with 19 bases between the two germline ends. The CDR3 nucleotides read TGTGCCAGCAGGTCGGGCGGGCAGGGGGGTGATACGCAGTATTTT. It encodes CASRSGGQGGDTQYF. Supplemented by reference TRBV28 and TRBJ2-3, the full variable domain reads DVKVTQSSRYLVKRTGEKVFLECVQDMDHENMFWYRQDPGLGLRLIYFSYDVKMKEKGDIPEGYSVSREKKERFSLILESASTNQTSMYLCASRSGGQGGDTQYFGPGTRLTVL.

The chain joins TRBV28 to TRBJ2-1, with 10 bases lining up with TRBD2. In germline, CDR1 is MDHEN, CDR2 SYDVKM. The V gene end was trimmed by 5 bases and the J gene end by 9 bases; junction bases not matched to a gene: 10. The CDR3 sequence is 15 residues long. The CDR3 here is CASSTSGTSGGEQFF. CDR3 nucleotides: TGTGCCAGCAGTACTAGCGGGACCTCAGGAGGTGAGCAGTTCTTC.

The rearrangement joins TRBV7-3 to TRBJ1-1; maybe TRBD1 (5 bases). CDR3 length: 13 amino acids. The germline gives CDR1 SGHTA, CDR2 FQGTGA. Trimming took 5 bases from V and 0 from J, leaving 7 bases between them. This chain's CDR3 is CASSRGMNTEAFF. The CDR3 bases are TGTGCCAGCAGCAGGGGCATGAACACTGAAGCTTTCTTT.

The chain uses TRBV6-2 or TRBV6-3 and TRBJ2-6; TRBD1 matches 9 bases. Germline loops: CDR1 MNHEY, CDR2 SVGEGT. J lost 2 bases, V lost 2 bases, and 10 bases had no gene match. The CDR3 runs to 19 residues. CDR3 residues: CASSYLRTGVRTGANVLTF. CDR3 in DNA: TGTGCCAGCAGTTACCTACGGACAGGGGTTAGGACTGGGGCCAACGTCCTGACTTTC.

The rearrangement links TRBV19 to TRBJ2-7; TRBD2 is a possible D gene (6 bases). V was trimmed by 0 bases and J by 5 bases, leaving 11 bases between them. The CDR3 length is 14 residues. Germline V gives CDR1 LNHDA, CDR2 SQIVND (reference sequence). CDR3 region: CASSIDGRTNEQYF. DNA for the CDR3: TGTGCCAGTAGTATAGACGGGAGAACCAACGAGCAGTACTTC. The whole variable domain, remainder taken from reference TRBV19 and TRBJ2-7, is DGGITQSPKYLFRKEGQNVTLSCEQNLNHDAMYWYRQDPGQGLRLIYYSQIVNDFQKGDIAEGYSVSREKKESFPLTVTSAQKNPTAFYLCASSIDGRTNEQYFGPGTRLTVT.

The chain couples TRBV7-2 to TRBJ2-7, with TRBD1 matching over 10 bases. The CDR3 sequence is 14 residues long. The germline gives CDR1 SGHTA, CDR2 FQGNSA. Unmatched junction bases numbered 4, after V lost 5 bases and J lost 3 bases. The CDR3: CASSLGTGVYEQYF. CDR3 nucleotides: TGTGCCAGCAGCCTAGGGACAGGGGTCTACGAGCAGTACTTC.